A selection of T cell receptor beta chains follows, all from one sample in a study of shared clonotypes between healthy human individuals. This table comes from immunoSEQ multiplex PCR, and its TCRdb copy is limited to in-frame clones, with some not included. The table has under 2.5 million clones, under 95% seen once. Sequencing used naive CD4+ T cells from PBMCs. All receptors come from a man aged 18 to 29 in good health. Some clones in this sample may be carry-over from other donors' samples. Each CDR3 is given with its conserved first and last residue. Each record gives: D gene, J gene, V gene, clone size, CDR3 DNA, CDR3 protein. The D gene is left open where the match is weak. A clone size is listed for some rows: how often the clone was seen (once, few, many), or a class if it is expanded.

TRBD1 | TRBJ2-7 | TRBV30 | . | TGTGCCTGGAGTGCAAGGGGGCACGAGCAGTACTTC | CAWSARGHEQYF
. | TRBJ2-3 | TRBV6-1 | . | TGTGCCAGCAGCGGGGGGCGGGCAGATACGCAGTATTTT | CASSGGRADTQYF
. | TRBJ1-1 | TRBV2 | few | TGTGCCAGCAGTTTCTGGCGGGCAGGGGAGAACACTGAAGCTTTCTTT | CASSFWRAGENTEAFF
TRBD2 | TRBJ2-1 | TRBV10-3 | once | TGTGCCATCAGTGGGTTGGGACTAGCGGGAGGAGGGTACAATGAGCAGTTCTTC | CAISGLGLAGGGYNEQFF
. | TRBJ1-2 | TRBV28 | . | TGTGCCAGCAGCCAGACGGACTATGGCTACACCTTC | CASSQTDYGYTF
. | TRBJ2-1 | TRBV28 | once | TGTGCCAGCAGTTCGGAGGGGCAGGGGCATGACTACAATGAGCAGTTCTTC | CASSSEGQGHDYNEQFF
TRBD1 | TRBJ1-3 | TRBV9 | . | TGTGCCAGCAGCGTCGGACAGGGGCCAGGAAACACCATATATTTT | CASSVGQGPGNTIYF
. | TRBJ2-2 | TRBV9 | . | TGTGCCAGCACCCCCACTGGCACCGGGGAGCTGTTTTTT | CASTPTGTGELFF
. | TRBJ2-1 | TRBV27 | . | TGTGCCAGCAGTAGAGGGACTGGAAGTTGGCAGTTCTTC | CASSRGTGSWQFF
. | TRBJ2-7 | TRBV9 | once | TGTGCCAGCAGCGTAGACGGGGCCTCCTACGAGCAGTACTTC | CASSVDGASYEQYF
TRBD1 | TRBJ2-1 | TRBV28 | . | TGTGCCAGCAGTACTGTCGGGACAGGGGTAGGTGAGCAGTTCTTC | CASSTVGTGVGEQFF
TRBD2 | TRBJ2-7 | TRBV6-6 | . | TGTGCCAGCAGTTACAGACTAGCGGGATTCGAGCAGTACTTC | CASSYRLAGFEQYF
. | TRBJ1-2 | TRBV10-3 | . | TGTGCCATCAGCTTTGACAGGACGGGGCTGCATGGCTACACCTTC | CAISFDRTGLHGYTF
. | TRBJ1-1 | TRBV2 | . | TGTGCCAGCAGTCAGCAGGGGTTGTACACTGAAGCTTTCTTT | CASSQQGLYTEAFF
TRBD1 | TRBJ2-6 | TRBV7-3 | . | TGTGCCAGCAGCTTAGCTGGACAGGGGTGGTCTGGGGCCAACGTCCTGACTTTC | CASSLAGQGWSGANVLTF
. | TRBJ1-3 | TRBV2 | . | TGTGCCAGCAGGGACACCTTCTCTGGAAACACCATATATTTT | CASRDTFSGNTIYF
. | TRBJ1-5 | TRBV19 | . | TGTGCCAGTAGTATCTCGCCAGGACCCGGAGGCAATCAGCCCCAGCATTTT | CASSISPGPGGNQPQHF
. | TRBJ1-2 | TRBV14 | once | TGTGCCAGCAGCCAAGCTAGTACCCACTATGGCTACACCTTC | CASSQASTHYGYTF
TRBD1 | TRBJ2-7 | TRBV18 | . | TGTGCCAGCTCACCTCTGACGCCGGGACAGTCATACGAGCAGTACTTC | CASSPLTPGQSYEQYF
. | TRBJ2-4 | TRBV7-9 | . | TGTGCCAGCAGCTTAACAGGACCACTGAACATTCAGTACTTC | CASSLTGPLNIQYF
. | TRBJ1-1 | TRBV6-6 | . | TGTGCCAGCAGTTACTCGGGTAGGGGCACTGAAGCTTTCTTT | CASSYSGRGTEAFF
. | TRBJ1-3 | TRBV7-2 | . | TGTGCCAGCAGCTCCCGTATTCTGGACGGTCGCTCTGGAAACACCATATATTTT | CASSSRILDGRSGNTIYF
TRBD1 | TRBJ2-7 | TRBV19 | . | TGTGCCAGTAGTTCCCACGGGACAGGGGATGCCTACGAGCAGTACTTC | CASSSHGTGDAYEQYF
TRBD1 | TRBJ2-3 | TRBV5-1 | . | TGCGCCAGCAGCTCAGCCCGACAGGGAGGCACAGATACGCAGTATTTT | CASSSARQGGTDTQYF
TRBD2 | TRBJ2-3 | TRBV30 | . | TGTGCCTGGAGTGGTAGCGGGGGGAGCACAGATACGCAGTATTTT | CAWSGSGGSTDTQYF